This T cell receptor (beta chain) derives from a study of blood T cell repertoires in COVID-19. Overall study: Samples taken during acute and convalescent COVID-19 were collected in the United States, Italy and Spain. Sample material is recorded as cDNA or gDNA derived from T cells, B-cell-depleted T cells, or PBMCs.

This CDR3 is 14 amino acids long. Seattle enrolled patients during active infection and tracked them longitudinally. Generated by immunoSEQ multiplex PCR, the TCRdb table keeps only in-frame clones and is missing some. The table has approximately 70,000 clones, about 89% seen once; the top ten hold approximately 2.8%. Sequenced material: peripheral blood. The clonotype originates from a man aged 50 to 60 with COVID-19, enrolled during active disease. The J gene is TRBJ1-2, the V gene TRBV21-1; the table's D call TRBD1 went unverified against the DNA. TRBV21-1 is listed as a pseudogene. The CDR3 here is CASSKFPENYGYTF. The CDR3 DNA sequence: TGTGCCAGCAGCAAATTTCCAGAAAACTATGGCTACACCTTC.